This T cell receptor (beta chain) was profiled in a study of blood T cell repertoires in COVID-19. Germline trimming cut 5 bases from V and 11 bases from J; bases unmatched to any gene: 9. Germline assignment: CDR1 MDHEN and CDR2 SYDVKM. This CDR3 region has 14 residues. TCRdb's table, derived via immunoSEQ multiplex PCR, lists solely in-frame clones and lacks some. The sample has a few hundred thousand clones, roughly 85% seen once. This receptor was obtained from a woman in her 40s with acute COVID-19. The chain uses TRBV28 and TRBJ1-6, with 7 bases identical to TRBD1. Specimen: PBMCs or T cells enriched from blood (not recorded which). The CDR3 sequence is CASSPQTGTPPLHF. In DNA form, the CDR3 reads TGTGCCAGCAGTCCGCAGACAGGGACTCCACCCCTCCACTTT.